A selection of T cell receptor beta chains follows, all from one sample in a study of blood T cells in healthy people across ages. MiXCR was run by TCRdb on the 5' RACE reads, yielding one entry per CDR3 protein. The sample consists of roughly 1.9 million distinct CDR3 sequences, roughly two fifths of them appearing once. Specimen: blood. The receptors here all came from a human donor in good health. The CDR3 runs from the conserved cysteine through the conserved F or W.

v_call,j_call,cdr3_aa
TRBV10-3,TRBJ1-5,CAISPRLENQPQHF
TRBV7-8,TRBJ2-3,CASSSVPVARTAQYF
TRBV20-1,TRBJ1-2,CSALDRFNYGYTF
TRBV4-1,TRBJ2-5,CASSQGDNLKETQYF
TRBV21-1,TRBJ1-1,CASGRRGTEAFF
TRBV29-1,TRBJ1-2,CSVVRTGANYGYTF
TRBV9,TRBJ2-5,CASSVDLGGQETQYF
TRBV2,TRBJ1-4,CASSESWSGNEKLFF
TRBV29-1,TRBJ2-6,CSVVGLPGANVRTF
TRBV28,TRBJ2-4,CASSEGRARYF
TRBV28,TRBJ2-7,CASSSLRTASSYEQYF
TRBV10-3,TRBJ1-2,CAISDPDQYGYTF
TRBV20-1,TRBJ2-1,CSATDQGSYNEQFF
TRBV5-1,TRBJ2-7,CASSLEVAGYKEQYF
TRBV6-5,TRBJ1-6,CASSYGQLGSPLHF
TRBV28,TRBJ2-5,CASSLQGAREQYF
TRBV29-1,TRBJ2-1,CSVEGNGGTYNEQFF
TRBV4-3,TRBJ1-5,CASSQVFGVGQPQHF
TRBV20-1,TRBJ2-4,CSVEGQPIAKNIQYF
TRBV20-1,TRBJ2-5,CSARVSQLQETQYF
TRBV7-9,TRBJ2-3,CASSGGRGARTDTQYF
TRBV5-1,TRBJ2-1,CANSRGLAGDNEQFF
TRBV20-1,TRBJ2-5,CSFRWTGVGETQYF
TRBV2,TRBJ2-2,CASSFTGGGTGELFF
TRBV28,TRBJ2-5,CASSLLPGLATVQETQYF
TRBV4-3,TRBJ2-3,CASSREGQGVDTQYF
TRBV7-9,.,CASSHQGYEQYF
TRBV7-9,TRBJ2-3,CASSLQSHMDTQYF
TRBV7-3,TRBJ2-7,CASSLTGPRYTSGGLYEQYF
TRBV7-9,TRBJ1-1,CASSPDRAEAFF
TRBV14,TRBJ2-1,CASSPRQYEQFF
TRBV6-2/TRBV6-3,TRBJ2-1,CASSLDGAGEQFF
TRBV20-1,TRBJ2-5,CSAPIMGRQETQYF
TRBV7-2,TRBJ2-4,CASSSPTQSSYNEQYF
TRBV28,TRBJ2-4,CASSFRSINIQYF
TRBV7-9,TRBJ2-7,CASSFLPGEQYF
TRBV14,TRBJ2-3,CASSQDGVARGDTQYF
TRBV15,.,CATSSGGPYEQYF
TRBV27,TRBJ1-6,CASTPGQGRSPLHF
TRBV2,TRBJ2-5,CASSELAGVSETQYF
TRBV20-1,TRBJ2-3,CSATGGVTDTQYF
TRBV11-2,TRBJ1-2,CASSPTNNPNYGYTF
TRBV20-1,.,CSARDRSRDGYEQYF
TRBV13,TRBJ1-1,CASSTRPGTEAFF
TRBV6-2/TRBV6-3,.,CTSSFGSGGTYEQYF
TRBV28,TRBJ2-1,CASSLQTGATYNEQFF
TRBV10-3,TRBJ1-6,CAISVRTGDNSPLHF